This TCR beta chain was obtained from a study of human T cells and chemical hapten exposure. This clonotype came up a few times. V lost 5 bases, J lost 5 bases, and 11 bases lay in between. The germline CDR1 and CDR2 sequences are WNHNN and SYGVQD (reference sequence). The CDR3 runs to 13 residues. TCRdb re-called the RACE reads through MiXCR, storing one row per CDR3 protein. The sample records some 380,000 distinct CDR3 sequences, approximately 5.1% being singletons. Time point denoted: patch test 1, 2 weeks after DPC sensitization. Regarding treatment: therapeutic diphenylcyclopropenone sensitization with weekly scalp DPC.

Sample: whole blood, taken in connection with sensitization to the hapten diphenylcyclopropenone (DPC). The source of this sequence is a woman between 50 and 59 years old with alopecia areata. Some clones in this sample may be carry-over from other donors' samples. The chain employs TRBV10-1 and TRBJ2-3; D uncertain. The CDR3 nucleotides are TGCGCCAGCAGTAAAAAACTCGAAGATACGCAGTATTTT. This sequence encodes CASSKKLEDTQYF.